The 7 T cell receptor beta chains reported below all come from one sample, sequenced in a study of T cells in Graves' hyperthyroidism and ophthalmopathy. Amplification targeted TCR beta CDR3 regions from RNA transcripts. RT-PCR in the first round (using the HTBI primer set) targeted the TCR CDR3. Each CDR3 protein is one row after TCRdb ran MiXCR on the multiplex PCR reads. Of 500,000 to 750,000 distinct CDR3 sequences listed, roughly 50% are singletons. Sequencing was carried out using peripheral blood or thyroid tissue (not recorded which). Receptors were obtained from a woman aged 18-29 years with Graves' hyperthyroidism.

This clonotype turned up a few times. The chain couples TRBV12-3 or TRBV12-4 to TRBJ1-4; 8 nucleotides line up with TRBD1. The CDR3 covers 15 residues. J was trimmed by 6 bases and V by 2 bases; bases with no gene match: 5. This chain's CDR3 is CASSLTTGVDEKLFF. The CDR3 DNA follows: TGTGCCAGCAGTTTAACGACAGGGGTGGATGAAAAACTGTTTTTT.

The chain has TRBV20-1 and TRBJ1-5; no clear D. The CDR3 consists of 16 residues. From germline, CDR1 is DFQATT and CDR2 SNEGSKA (reference sequence). Trimming cost V 6 bases and J 1 base, with 19 bases left between them. The CDR3 nucleotides read TGCAGTGCCCCTAACTGGCCCGGACTCAGCAATCAGCCCCAGCATTTT. It codes for CSAPNWPGLSNQPQHF.

This clonotype was observed at least ten times. CDR3 region: CASSFSFGAHYGYTF. CDR3 coding DNA: TGTGCCAGCAGTTTTTCTTTTGGGGCCCACTATGGCTACACCTTC. The genes are TRBV12-3 or TRBV12-4 and TRBJ1-2; D is possibly TRBD1 (5 bases). V lost 3 bases, J lost 3 bases, and 14 bases lay in between. CDR3 size: 15 residues.

A word on this clonotype: A much larger clone lies a single base off, so this may be a read error. Lacking the conserved final phenylalanine or tryptophan, this CDR3 likely reflects a read error. This rearrangement joins TRBV7-6 to TRBJ2-7; D is ambiguous. Germline lookup yields CDR1 SGHVS and CDR2 FNYEAQ. The CDR3 consists of 13 residues. Trimming took off 1 base at V and 6 bases at J, with 10 bases between the two ends. CDR3 region: CASSLVTLSEQYL. CDR3 sequence (DNA): TGTGCCAGCAGCTTAGTAACTTTGAGCGAGCAGTACCTC.

This rearrangement joins TRBV3-1 to TRBJ2-2; 7 bases match TRBD2. Looked up from germline, CDR1 is LGHDT and CDR2 is YNNKEL (reference sequence). V lost 5 bases and J lost 4; bases outside the gene matches: 13. The CDR3 totals 17 residues. The CDR3 spells CASSSHRLAASTGELFF. CDR3 coding DNA: TGTGCCAGCAGCTCCCATAGACTAGCTGCGAGCACCGGGGAGCTGTTTTTT.

In regard to this clonotype: Its ends do not fully match the called genes, so a read error is possible. This sequence joins TRBV7-2 and TRBJ2-5; TRBD2 aligns across 9 bases. Germline CDR1 and CDR2: SGHTA and FQGNSA. The CDR3 totals 11 residues. The CDR3 sequence is CASSHSGSPFF. CDR3 bases: TGTGCCAGCAGCCATAGCGGGAGCCCGTTCTTC.

The chain employs TRBV7-6 and TRBJ2-3; no definite D call. The CDR3 totals 14 residues. CDR1 and CDR2 (germline): SGHVS, FNYEAQ. V shed 0 bases and J shed 5 bases, with 9 bases lying between them. The CDR3 spells CASSLARMGDTQYF. DNA for the CDR3: TGTGCCAGCAGCTTAGCGCGTATGGGAGATACGCAGTATTTT.